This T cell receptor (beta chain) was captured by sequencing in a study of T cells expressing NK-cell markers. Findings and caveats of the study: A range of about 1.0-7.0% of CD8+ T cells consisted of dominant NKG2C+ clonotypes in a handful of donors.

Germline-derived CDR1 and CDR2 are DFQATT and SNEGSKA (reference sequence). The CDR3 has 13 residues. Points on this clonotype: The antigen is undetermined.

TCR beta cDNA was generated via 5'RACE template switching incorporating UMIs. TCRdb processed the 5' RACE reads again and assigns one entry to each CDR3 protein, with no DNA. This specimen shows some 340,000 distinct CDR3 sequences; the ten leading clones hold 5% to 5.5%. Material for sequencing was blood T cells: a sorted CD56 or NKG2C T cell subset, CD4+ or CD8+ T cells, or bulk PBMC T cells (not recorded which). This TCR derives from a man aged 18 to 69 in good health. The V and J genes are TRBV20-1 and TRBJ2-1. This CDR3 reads CSSMRDFYNEQFF.